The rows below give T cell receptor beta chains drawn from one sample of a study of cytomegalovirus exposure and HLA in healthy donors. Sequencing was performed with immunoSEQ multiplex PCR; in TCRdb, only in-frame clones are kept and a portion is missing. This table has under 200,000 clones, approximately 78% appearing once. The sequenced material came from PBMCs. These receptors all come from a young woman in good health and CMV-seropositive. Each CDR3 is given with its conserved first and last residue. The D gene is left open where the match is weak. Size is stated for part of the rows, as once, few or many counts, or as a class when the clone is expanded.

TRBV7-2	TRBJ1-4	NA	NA	TGTGCCAGCAGCTTAGTGGGGGCAGAGGAAAAACTGTTTTTT	CASSLVGAEEKLFF
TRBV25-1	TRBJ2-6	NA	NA	TGTGCCAGCAGCGATTCCAGAGGAACTGGGGCCAACGTCCTGACTTTC	CASSDSRGTGANVLTF
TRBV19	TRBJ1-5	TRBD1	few	TGTGCCAGTAAAGGGACAGGACAATATAGCAATCAGCCCCAGCATTTT	CASKGTGQYSNQPQHF
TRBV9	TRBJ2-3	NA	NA	TGTGCCAGCAGCGTAGGATGGGACTCCCCTCCCACAGATACGCAGTATTTT	CASSVGWDSPPTDTQYF
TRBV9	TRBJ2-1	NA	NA	TGTGCCAGTAGAGGTGACAATGAGCAGTTCTTC	CASRGDNEQFF
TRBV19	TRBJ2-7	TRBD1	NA	TGTGCCAGTAGTGGGGCGACAGGGGGCCCCTACGAGCAGTACTTC	CASSGATGGPYEQYF
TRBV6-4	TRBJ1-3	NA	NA	TGTGCCAGCAGGGCGGACAGCTCGTACTCTGGAAACACCATATATTTT	CASRADSSYSGNTIYF
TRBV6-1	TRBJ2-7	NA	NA	TGTGCCAGCACCCCGACGGGAACCGAGCAGTACTTC	CASTPTGTEQYF
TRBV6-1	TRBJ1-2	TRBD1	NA	TGTGCCAGCAGCTCCCCGGGACAGGGGGCGATTGGCTACACCTTC	CASSSPGQGAIGYTF
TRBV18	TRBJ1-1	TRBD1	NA	TGTGCCAGCTCAGGACAGGGTACTTCAGCTTTCTTT	CASSGQGTSAFF
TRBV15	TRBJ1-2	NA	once	TGTGCCACCAGCAGAGATATCACAGGGCAGAAGCATGGCTACACCTTC	CATSRDITGQKHGYTF
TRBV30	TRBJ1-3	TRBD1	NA	TGTGCCTGGAGTGTCCCAGGGGGAGGAAACACCATATATTTT	CAWSVPGGGNTIYF
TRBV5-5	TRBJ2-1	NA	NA	TGTGCCAGCAGCTTACAACCGGGGTCAAGCTACAATGAGCAGTTCTTC	CASSLQPGSSYNEQFF
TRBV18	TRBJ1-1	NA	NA	TGTGCCAGCTCACCAGTCCCGGGAGGTAAAGACACTGAAGCTTTCTTT	CASSPVPGGKDTEAFF
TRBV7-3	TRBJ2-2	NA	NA	TGTGCCAGCAGCCGCGACCGGACACCTGGGGAGCTGTTTTTT	CASSRDRTPGELFF
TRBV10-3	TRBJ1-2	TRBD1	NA	TGTGCCATCAGTGAGTCGAGGGGGCGAGGCTATGGCTACACCTTC	CAISESRGRGYGYTF
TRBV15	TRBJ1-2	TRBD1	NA	TGTGCCACCAGCAGAACAGGGGTCGTCTATGGCTACACCTTC	CATSRTGVVYGYTF
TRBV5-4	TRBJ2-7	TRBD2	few	TGTGCCAGCAGCTCGGGAGGGGGGCGCGTCAACGAGCAGTACTTC	CASSSGGGRVNEQYF
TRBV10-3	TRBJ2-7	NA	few	TGTGCCATCAGTGAAGTTGCCTTCGAGTCCTACGAGCAGTACTTC	CAISEVAFESYEQYF
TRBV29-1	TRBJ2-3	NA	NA	TGCAGCGTTGAGGGAGGACACCTGCCAGATACGCAGTATTTT	CSVEGGHLPDTQYF
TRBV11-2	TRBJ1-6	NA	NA	TGTGCCAGCAGCTTTCAGCGGCGTTATAATTCACCCCTCCACTTT	CASSFQRRYNSPLHF
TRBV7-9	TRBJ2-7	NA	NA	TGTTCCAGCAGCTTAGCCGGACACTACGAGCAGTACTTC	CSSSLAGHYEQYF
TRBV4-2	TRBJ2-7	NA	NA	TGTGCCAGCAGCCAAGGGACACTCTCCTACGAGCAGTACTTC	CASSQGTLSYEQYF
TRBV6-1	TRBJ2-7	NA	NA	TGTGCCAGCAGTGACGGTTACTACGAGCAGTACTTC	CASSDGYYEQYF
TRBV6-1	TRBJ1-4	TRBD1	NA	TGTGCCAGCAGTGAAGTGGCAGGGGGCAGGACGGGTGCAACTAATGAAAAACTGTTTTTT	CASSEVAGGRTGATNEKLFF
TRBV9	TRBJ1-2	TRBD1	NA	TGTGCCAGCAGCGTAGGACCGGGACAGAAGAGAAATGGCTACACCTTC	CASSVGPGQKRNGYTF
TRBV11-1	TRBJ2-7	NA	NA	TGTGCCAGCAGCTTTAGCAGCTCCTACGAGCAGTACTTC	CASSFSSSYEQYF
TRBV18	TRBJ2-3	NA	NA	TGTGCCAGCTCACCTATCGTGGCGGTCGGAACAGATACGCAGTATTTT	CASSPIVAVGTDTQYF
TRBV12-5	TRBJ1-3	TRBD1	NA	TGTGCTAGTGGCTCAGGGACAGGGGGAGTCCGCTCTGGAAACACCATATATTTT	CASGSGTGGVRSGNTIYF
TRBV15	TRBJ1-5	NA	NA	TGTGCCACCAGCAGGACAGTCAATCAGCCCCAGCATTTT	CATSRTVNQPQHF
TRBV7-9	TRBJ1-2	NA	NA	TGTGCCAGCAGCTTAGATTCGCCAGGGGGCTACACCTTC	CASSLDSPGGYTF
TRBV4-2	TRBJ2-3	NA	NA	TGTGCCAGCAGCCATAGGGGCTCTAGCACAGATACGCAGTATTTT	CASSHRGSSTDTQYF
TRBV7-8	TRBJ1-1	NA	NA	TGTGCCAGCAGAACGTACGGCACTGAAGCTTTCTTT	CASRTYGTEAFF
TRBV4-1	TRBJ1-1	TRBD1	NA	TGCGCCAGCAGCCAGAGGTCTCCCAGTCGCATGGGACAGGGCAGCACTGAAGCTTTCTTT	CASSQRSPSRMGQGSTEAFF
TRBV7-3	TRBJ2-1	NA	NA	TGTGCCAGCAGCTCCCCCGACAGTCTTAACGGGAATGAGCAGTTCTTC	CASSSPDSLNGNEQFF
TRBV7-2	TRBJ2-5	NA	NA	TGTGCCAGCAGCTACGGCCAAGAGAGGAAGACCCAGTACTTC	CASSYGQERKTQYF
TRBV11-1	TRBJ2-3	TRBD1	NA	TGTGCCAGCAGCCTAGGACAGGGGTCGTCAGATACGCAGTATTTT	CASSLGQGSSDTQYF
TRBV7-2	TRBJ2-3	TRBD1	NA	TGTGCCAGCAGCAACTCCGGGACAGGCGGGGATACGCAGTATTTT	CASSNSGTGGDTQYF
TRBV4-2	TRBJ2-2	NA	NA	TGTGCCAGCAGCCCTCCTCGGGCGGGGGCCTCGAACACCGGGGAGCTGTTTTTT	CASSPPRAGASNTGELFF
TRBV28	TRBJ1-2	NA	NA	TGTGCCAGCAGTTTAGACAGAGCTAACTATGGCTACACCTTC	CASSLDRANYGYTF
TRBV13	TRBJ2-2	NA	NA	TGTGCCAGCAGCCATGGGCCCACCGGGGAGCTGTTTTTT	CASSHGPTGELFF
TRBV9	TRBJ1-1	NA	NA	TGTGCCAGCAGCCCCCCGTGGAGGGGTGTAGGCACTGAAGCTTTCTTT	CASSPPWRGVGTEAFF
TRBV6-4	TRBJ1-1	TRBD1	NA	TGTGCCAGCAGTGACCCCGGGACAGGGGGTAGAACTTTCTTT	CASSDPGTGGRTFF
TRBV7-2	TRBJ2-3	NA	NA	TGTGCCAGCAGCTTAGCGCCCGGGATGGATACGCAGTATTTT	CASSLAPGMDTQYF
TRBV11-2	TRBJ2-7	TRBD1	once	TGTGCCAGCAGCCTTGCCCGGACAGGGGGCGTACCCTACGAGCAGTACTTC	CASSLARTGGVPYEQYF
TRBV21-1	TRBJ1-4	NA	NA	TGTGCCAGCGGCCATGGACGATCAACAGGCGTTTTCGATGAAAAACTGTTTTTT	CASGHGRSTGVFDEKLFF
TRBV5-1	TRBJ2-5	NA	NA	TGCGCCAGCAGCTTGTCCCTTCACTATCCTCAAGAGACCCAGTACTTC	CASSLSLHYPQETQYF